This T cell receptor beta chain was profiled in a study of T cell clonotyping in hematopoietic cell transplantation. Study-wide points: Pathologically expanded recipient clonotypes increased progressively from day 30 to day 180 as diversity fell. At the given depth, recipient repertoires were over 97% de novo clonotypes. Cells were unsorted, so CD4 and CD8 contributions were not separated. Broader posttransplant TCR repertoire diversity was predicted by graft donor and pretransplant recipient Inverse Simpson Index values.

V was pared by 4 bases and J by 0 bases, with 7 bases of the junction left unmatched. Germline CDR1 is SGHDT and CDR2 is YYEEEE. This CDR3 contains 16 residues. Clones were read by immunoSEQ multiplex PCR, and TCRdb kept only the in-frame ones, dropping some. This table holds 70,000 or so clones, 94% found once. Turning to this clone: Its antigen remains unidentified.

The chain employs TRBV5-6 and TRBJ2-7; 10 bases are a match to TRBD2. The material sequenced was peripheral blood mononuclear cells. The receptor's source is a man over 45 in good health. Some clones in this sample may be carry-over from other donors' samples. DNA for the CDR3: TGTGCCAGCAGCCTTGGGGGGACTAGCGCCTCCTACGAGCAGTACTTC. It yields the protein CASSLGGTSASYEQYF.